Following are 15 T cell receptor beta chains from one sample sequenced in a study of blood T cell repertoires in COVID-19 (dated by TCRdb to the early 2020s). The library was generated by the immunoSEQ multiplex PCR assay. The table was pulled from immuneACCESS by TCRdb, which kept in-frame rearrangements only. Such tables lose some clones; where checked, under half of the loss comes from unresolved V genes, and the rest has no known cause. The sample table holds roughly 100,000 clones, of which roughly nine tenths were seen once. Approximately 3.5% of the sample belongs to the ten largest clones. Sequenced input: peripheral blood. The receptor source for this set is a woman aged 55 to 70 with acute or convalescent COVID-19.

CDR3 sequence reads: CASSLSGGSTDTQYF. CDR3 coding DNA: TGTGCCAGCAGCTTGTCGGGAGGGAGCACAGATACGCAGTATTTT. The V gene is TRBV5-6, the J gene TRBJ2-3; 8 bases align to TRBD2. V shed 1 base and J 0 bases; nucleotides not matched to a gene: 1. The germline gives CDR1 SGHDT, CDR2 YYEEEE. CDR3 length equals 15 residues.

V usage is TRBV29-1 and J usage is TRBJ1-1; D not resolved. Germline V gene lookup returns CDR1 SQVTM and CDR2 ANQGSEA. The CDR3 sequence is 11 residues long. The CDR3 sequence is CTAGMNTEAFF. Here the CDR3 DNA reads TGCACCGCCGGGATGAACACTGAAGCTTTCTTT.

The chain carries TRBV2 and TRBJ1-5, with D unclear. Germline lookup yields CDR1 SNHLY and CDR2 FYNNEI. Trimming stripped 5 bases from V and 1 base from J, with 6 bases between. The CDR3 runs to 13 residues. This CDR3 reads CASSWESNQPQHF. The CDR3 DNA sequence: TGTGCCAGCAGTTGGGAGAGCAATCAGCCCCAGCATTTT.

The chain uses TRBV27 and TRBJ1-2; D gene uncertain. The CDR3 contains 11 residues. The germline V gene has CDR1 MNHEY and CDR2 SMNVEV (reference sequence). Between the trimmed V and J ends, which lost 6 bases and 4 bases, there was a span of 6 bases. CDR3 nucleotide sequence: TGTGCCAGCAGGAGTACCTATGGCTACACCTTC. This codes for CASRSTYGYTF.

The CDR3 DNA sequence: TGTGCCAGCAGCTTGGATCCGGGAGGGCCGTCAGATACGCAGTATTTT. Residues: CASSLDPGGPSDTQYF. V usage is TRBV5-6 and J usage is TRBJ2-3; 8 nucleotides match TRBD2. The germline V gene has CDR1 SGHDT and CDR2 YYEEEE. V dropped 0 bases and J dropped 4; count of bases not matched to a gene: 7. There are 16 residues in the CDR3.

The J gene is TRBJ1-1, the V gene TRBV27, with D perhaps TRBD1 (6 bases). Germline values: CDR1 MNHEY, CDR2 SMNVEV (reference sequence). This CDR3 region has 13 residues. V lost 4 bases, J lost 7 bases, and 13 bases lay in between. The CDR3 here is CASSSSRGFEAFF. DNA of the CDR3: TGTGCCAGCAGTTCCTCTAGGGGGTTTGAAGCTTTCTTT.

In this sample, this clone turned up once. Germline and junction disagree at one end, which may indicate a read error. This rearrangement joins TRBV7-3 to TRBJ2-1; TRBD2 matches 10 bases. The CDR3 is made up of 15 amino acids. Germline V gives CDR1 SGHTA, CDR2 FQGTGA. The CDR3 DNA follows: TGTGCCAGCAGTCTGAGCGGGAGGGCCTATAATGAGCAGTTCTTC. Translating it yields CASSLSGRAYNEQFF.

The chain's CDR3 is CASSVTSGITDTQYF. CDR3 nucleotide sequence: TGTGCCAGCAGCGTTACTAGCGGGATCACAGATACGCAGTATTTT. V gene TRBV9 combines with J gene TRBJ2-3, with 10 bases matching TRBD2. This CDR3 has 15 residues. V gave up 2 bases and J gave up 2 bases; unmatched junction bases: 2. CDR1 and CDR2 (germline): SGDLS, YYNGEE.

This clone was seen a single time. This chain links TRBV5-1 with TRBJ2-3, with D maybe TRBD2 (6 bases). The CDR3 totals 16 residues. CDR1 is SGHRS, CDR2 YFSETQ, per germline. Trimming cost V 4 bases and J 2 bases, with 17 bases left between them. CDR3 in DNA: TGCGCCAGCAGCCTGTGGGACTTGACGATCACAGATACGCAGTATTTT. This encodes CASSLWDLTITDTQYF.

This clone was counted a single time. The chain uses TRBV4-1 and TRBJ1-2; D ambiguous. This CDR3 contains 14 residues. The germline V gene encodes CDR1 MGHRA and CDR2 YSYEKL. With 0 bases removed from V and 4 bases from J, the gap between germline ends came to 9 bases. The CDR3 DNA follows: TGCGCCAGCAGCCAAGATTGGGCAGTCTATGGCTACACCTTC. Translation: CASSQDWAVYGYTF.

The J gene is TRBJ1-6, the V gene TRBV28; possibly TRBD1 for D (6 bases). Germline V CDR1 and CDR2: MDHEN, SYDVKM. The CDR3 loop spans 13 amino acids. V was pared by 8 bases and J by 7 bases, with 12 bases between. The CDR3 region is CASQGQANSPLHF. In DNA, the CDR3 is TGTGCCAGCCAGGGGCAGGCAAATTCACCCCTCCACTTT.

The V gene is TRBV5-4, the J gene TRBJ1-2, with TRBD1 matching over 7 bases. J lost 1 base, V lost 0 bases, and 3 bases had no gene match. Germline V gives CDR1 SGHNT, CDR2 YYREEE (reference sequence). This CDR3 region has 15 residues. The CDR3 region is CASSLAGGGNYGYTF. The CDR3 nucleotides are TGTGCCAGCAGCTTGGCAGGGGGAGGTAACTATGGCTACACCTTC.

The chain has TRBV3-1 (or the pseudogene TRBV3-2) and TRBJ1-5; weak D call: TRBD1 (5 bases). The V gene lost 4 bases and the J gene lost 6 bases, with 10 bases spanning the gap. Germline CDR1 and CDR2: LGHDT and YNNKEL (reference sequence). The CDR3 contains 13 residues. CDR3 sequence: CASSRAGGQPQHF. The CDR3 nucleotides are TGTGCCAGCAGCCGTGCGGGGGGTCAGCCCCAGCATTTT.

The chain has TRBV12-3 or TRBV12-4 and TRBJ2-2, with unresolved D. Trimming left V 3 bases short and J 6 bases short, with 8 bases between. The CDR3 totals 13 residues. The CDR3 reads CASSFVRAGELFF. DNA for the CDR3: TGTGCCAGCAGTTTTGTCCGGGCCGGGGAGCTGTTTTTT.

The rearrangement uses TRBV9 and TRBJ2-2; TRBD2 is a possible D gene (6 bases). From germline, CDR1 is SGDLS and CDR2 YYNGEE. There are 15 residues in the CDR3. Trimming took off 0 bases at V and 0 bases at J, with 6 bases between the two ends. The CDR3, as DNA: TGTGCCAGCAGCGTAGCGGGAGCGAACACCGGGGAGCTGTTTTTT. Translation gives CASSVAGANTGELFF.